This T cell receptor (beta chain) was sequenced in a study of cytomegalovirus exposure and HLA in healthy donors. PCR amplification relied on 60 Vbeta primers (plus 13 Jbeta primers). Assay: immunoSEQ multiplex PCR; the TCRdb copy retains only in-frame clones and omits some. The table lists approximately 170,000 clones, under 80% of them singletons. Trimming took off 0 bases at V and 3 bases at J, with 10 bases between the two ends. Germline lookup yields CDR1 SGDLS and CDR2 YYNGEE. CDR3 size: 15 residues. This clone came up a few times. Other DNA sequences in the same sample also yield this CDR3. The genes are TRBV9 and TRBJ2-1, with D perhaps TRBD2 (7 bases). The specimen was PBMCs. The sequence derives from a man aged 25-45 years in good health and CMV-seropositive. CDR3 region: CASSVGGGGYNEQFF. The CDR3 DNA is TGTGCCAGCAGCGTAGGCGGGGGCGGCTACAATGAGCAGTTCTTC.